The source of this T cell receptor beta chain is a study of PD-L1 blockade in urothelial cancer. Using immunoSEQ multiplex PCR, the repertoire was profiled, and TCRdb retains in-frame clones only, with some absent. The sample consists of about 57,000 clones, roughly four fifths of them appearing once. The CDR3 totals 14 residues. Per germline, CDR1 SGHAT and CDR2 FQNNGV. Between the trimmed V and J ends, which lost 0 bases and 12 bases, there was a span of 18 bases. Described time point: pretreatment peripheral blood. This chain links TRBV11-2 with TRBJ2-7; weak D call: TRBD1 (6 bases). Sequenced here: PBMCs, sampled around atezolizumab (anti-PD-L1) treatment. The receptor was isolated from a man aged 70-80 years with urothelial cancer. For the CDR3, the DNA is TGTGCCAGCAGCTTAGATCAGGGGTCGGACGTTTTGTACTTC. As protein: CASSLDQGSDVLYF.